Listed below are T cell receptor beta chains from one sample, sequenced in a study of blood T cell repertoires in COVID-19. Here immunoSEQ multiplex PCR was the method, and the copy in TCRdb shows in-frame clones only, minus some. The table has 220,000 or so clones, 85% seen once. Sequencing input: peripheral blood. The receptors shown here come from a middle-aged man who had recovered from COVID-19. The CDR3 runs from the conserved cysteine through the conserved F or W. A D gene is named only where the DNA matches it firmly. Expanded clones are given a class, and other clones once, few, many or no size at all.

>TRBJ2-2|TRBD2|-|TRBV6-5
TGTGCCAGCAGTTACTACGGCGGGAGACGAACCGGGGAGCTGTTTTTT
CASSYYGGRRTGELFF
>TRBJ2-3|-|-|TRBV5-1
TGCGCCAGCAGCTTGGGTGTCTTCACAGATACGCAGTATTTT
CASSLGVFTDTQYF
>TRBJ2-1|TRBD2|once|TRBV10-3
TGTGCCACCTCTAGCGGGGGGAACTCCTACAATGAGCAGTTCTTC
CATSSGGNSYNEQFF
>TRBJ2-3|-|-|TRBV5-1
TGCGCCAGCAGCTTGGAAGCTCGCGGGAGCACAGATACGCAGTATTTT
CASSLEARGSTDTQYF
>TRBJ1-2|TRBD1|-|TRBV7-2
TGTGCCAGCAGCTTAGCTGGGACAGAAGATGGCTACACCTTC
CASSLAGTEDGYTF
>TRBJ2-5|TRBD2|-|TRBV13
TGTGCCAGCACCTGGGGACTAGCGGGAGTAAGTGAGACCCAGTACTTC
CASTWGLAGVSETQYF
>TRBJ1-1|TRBD1|-|TRBV6-5
TGTGCCAGCAGTCTCACAGGGGGGGGCACTGAAGCTTTCTTT
CASSLTGGGTEAFF
>TRBJ1-6|-|-|TRBV27
TGTGCAAGCACGGTATCCGGGGTGTCCTATAATTCACCCCTCCACTTT
CASTVSGVSYNSPLHF
>TRBJ1-1|-|-|TRBV5-1
TGCGCCAGCAGCTTGGCTGGTGGCGGTCCGGGGAAAGCTTTCTTT
CASSLAGGGPGKAFF
>TRBJ2-5|TRBD1|-|TRBV6-5
TGTGCCAGCAGTAGGAACAGGGGGTACCAAGAGACCCAGTACTTC
CASSRNRGYQETQYF
>TRBJ2-1|TRBD2|-|TRBV2
TGTGCCAGCAGCCAGCGGGATCGGACCTTCAATGAGCAGTTCTTC
CASSQRDRTFNEQFF